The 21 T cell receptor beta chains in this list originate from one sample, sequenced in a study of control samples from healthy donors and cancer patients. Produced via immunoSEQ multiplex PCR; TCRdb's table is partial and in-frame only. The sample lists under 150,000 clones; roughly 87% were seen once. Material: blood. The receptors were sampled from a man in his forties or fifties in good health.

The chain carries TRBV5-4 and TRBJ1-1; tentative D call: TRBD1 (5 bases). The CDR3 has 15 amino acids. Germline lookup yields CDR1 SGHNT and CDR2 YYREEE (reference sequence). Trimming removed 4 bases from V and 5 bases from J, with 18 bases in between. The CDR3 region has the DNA TGTGCCAGCAGCGTAGACCACCCGGGGGGGACTGAAGCTTTCTTT. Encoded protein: CASSVDHPGGTEAFF. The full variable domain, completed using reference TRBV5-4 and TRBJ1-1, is ETGVTQSPTHLIKTRGQQVTLRCSSQSGHNTVSWYQQALGQGPQFIFQYYREEENGRGNFPPRFSGLQFPNYSSELNVNALELDDSALYLCASSVDHPGGTEAFFGQGTRLTVV.

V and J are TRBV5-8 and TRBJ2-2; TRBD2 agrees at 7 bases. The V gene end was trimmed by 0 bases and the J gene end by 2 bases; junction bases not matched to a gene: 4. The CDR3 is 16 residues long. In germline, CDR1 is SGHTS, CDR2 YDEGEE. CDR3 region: CASSLVGLPNTGELFF. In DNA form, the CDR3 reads TGTGCCAGCAGCTTGGTGGGACTACCCAACACCGGGGAGCTGTTTTTT.

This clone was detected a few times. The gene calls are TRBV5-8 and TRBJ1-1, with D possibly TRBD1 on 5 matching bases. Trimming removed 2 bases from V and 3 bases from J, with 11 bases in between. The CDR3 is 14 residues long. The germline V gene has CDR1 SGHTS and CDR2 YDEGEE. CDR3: CASSLKGVDTEAFF. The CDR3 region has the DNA TGTGCCAGCAGCTTAAAAGGGGTGGACACTGAAGCTTTCTTT.

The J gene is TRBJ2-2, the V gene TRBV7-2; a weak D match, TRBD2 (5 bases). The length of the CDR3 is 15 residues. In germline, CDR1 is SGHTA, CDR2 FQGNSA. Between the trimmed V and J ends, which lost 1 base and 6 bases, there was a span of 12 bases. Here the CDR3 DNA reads TGTGCCAGCAGCTTAGTTTTAGGGAGCGCCGGGGAGCTGTTTTTT. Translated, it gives CASSLVLGSAGELFF. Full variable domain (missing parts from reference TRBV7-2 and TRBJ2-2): GAGVSQSPSNKVTEKGKDVELRCDPISGHTALYWYRQSLGQGLEFLIYFQGNSAPDKSGLPSDRFSAERTGGSVSTLTIQRTQQEDSAVYLCASSLVLGSAGELFFGEGSRLTVL.

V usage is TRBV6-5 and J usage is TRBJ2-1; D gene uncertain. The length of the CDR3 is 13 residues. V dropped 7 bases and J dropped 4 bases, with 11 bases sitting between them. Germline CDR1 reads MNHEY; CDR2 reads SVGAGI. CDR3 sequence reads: CASISRAYNEQFF. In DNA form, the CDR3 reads TGTGCCAGCATCTCCCGGGCGTACAATGAGCAGTTCTTC.

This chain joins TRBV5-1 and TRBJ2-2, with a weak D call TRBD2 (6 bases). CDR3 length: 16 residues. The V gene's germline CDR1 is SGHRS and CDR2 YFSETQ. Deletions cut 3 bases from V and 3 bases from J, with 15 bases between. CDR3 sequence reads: CASSSVASDHTGELFF. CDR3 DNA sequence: TGCGCCAGCAGCTCGGTGGCTAGCGATCACACCGGGGAGCTGTTTTTT.

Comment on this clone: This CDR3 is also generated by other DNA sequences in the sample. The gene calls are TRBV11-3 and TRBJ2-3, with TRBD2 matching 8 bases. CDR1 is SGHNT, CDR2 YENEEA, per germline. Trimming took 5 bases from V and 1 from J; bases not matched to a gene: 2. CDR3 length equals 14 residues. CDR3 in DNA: TGTGCCAGCAGCCTTAGCGGGGGCACAGATACGCAGTATTTT. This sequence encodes CASSLSGGTDTQYF.

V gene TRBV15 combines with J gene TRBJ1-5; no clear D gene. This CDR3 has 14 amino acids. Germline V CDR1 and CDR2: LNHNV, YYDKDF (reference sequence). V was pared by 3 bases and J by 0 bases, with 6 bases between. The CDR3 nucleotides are TGTGCCACCAGCAGCGGTTATAGCAATCAGCCCCAGCATTTT. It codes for CATSSGYSNQPQHF.

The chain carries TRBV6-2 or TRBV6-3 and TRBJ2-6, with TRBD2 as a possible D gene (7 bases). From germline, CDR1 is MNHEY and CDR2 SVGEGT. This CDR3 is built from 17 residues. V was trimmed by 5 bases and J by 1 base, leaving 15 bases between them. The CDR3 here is CASSTGRGVSGANVLTF. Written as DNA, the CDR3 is TGTGCCAGCAGTACAGGGAGGGGGGTTTCTGGGGCCAACGTCCTGACTTTC.

The chain's CDR3 is CASSPGSNTEAFF. CDR3 coding DNA: TGTGCCAGCAGCCCGGGCTCGAACACTGAAGCTTTCTTT. This rearrangement joins TRBV12-3 or TRBV12-4 to TRBJ1-1, with no clear D. The V gene lost 6 bases and the J gene lost 1 base, with 9 bases spanning the gap. The length of the CDR3 is 13 residues.

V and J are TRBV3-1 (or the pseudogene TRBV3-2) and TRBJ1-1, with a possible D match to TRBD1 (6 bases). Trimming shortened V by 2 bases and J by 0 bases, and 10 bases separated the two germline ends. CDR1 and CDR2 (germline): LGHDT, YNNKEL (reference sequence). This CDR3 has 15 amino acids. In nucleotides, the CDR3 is TGTGCCAGCAGCCAATTAGGGACACTGAACACTGAAGCTTTCTTT. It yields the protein CASSQLGTLNTEAFF.

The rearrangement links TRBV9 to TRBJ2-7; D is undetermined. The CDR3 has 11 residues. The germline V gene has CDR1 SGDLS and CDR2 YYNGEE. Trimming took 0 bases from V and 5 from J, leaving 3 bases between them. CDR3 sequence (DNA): TGTGCCAGCAGCGTAGGGGACGAGCAGTACTTC. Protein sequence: CASSVGDEQYF.

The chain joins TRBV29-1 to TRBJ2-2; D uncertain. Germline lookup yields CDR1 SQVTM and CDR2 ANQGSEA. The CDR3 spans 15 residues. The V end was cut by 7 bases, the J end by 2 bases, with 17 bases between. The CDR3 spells CSARPRQDNTGELFF. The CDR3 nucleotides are TGCAGCGCCCGGCCAAGACAAGATAACACCGGGGAGCTGTTTTTT.

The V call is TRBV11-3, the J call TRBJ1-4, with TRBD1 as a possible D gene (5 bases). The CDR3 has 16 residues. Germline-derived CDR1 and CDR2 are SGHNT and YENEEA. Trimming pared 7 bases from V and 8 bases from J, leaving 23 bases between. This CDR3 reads CASTAGVGGGGEKLFF. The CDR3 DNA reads TGTGCCAGCACCGCCGGGGTCGGGGGAGGAGGAGAAAAACTGTTTTTT.

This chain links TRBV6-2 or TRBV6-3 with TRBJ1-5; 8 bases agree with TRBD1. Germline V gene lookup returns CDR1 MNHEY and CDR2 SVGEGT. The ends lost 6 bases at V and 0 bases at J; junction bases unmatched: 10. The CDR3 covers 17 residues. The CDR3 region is CASSRDRSRYSNQPQHF. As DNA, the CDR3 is TGTGCCAGCAGCCGGGACAGGAGCCGATATAGCAATCAGCCCCAGCATTTT.

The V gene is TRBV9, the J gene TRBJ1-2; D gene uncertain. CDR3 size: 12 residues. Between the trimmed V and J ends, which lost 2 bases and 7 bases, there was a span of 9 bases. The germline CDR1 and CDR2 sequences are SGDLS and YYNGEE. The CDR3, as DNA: TGTGCCAGCAGCGTGGGGAGGAGTGGCTACACCTTC. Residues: CASSVGRSGYTF. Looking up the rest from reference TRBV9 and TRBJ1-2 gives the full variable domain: DSGVTQTPKHLITATGQRVTLRCSPRSGDLSVYWYQQSLDQGLQFLIQYYNGEERAKGNILERFSAQQFPDLHSELNLSSLELGDSALYFCASSVGRSGYTFGSGTRLTVV.

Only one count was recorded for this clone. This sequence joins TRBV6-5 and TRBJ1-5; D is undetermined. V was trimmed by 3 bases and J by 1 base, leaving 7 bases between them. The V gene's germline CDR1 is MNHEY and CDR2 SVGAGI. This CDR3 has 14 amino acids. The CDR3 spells CASSYADSNQPQHF. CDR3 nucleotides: TGTGCCAGCAGTTATGCGGACAGCAATCAGCCCCAGCATTTT.

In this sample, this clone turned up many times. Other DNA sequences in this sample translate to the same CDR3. CDR3 sequence (DNA): TGTGCCAGCTCACCACCGAGGGGTCAGGGGAATGAAAAACTGTTTTTT. Translating gives CASSPPRGQGNEKLFF. The chain recombines TRBV18 with TRBJ1-4, with TRBD1 as a possible D gene (6 bases). This CDR3 comprises 16 residues. Germline CDR1 and CDR2: KGHSH and LQKENI. V gave up 0 bases and J gave up 5 bases, with 13 bases separating them. The full variable domain, with the rest looked up from reference TRBV18 and TRBJ1-4, is NAGVMQNPRHLVRRRGQEARLRCSPMKGHSHVYWYRQLPEEGLKFMVYLQKENIIDESGMPKERFSAEFPKEGPSILRIQQVVRGDSAAYFCASSPPRGQGNEKLFFGSGTQLSVL.

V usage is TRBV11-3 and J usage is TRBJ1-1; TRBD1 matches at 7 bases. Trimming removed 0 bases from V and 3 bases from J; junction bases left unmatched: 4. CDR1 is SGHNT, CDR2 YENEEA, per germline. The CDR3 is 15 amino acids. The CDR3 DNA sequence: TGTGCCAGCAGCTTAGAACAGGGGCGGTACACTGAAGCTTTCTTT. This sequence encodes CASSLEQGRYTEAFF.

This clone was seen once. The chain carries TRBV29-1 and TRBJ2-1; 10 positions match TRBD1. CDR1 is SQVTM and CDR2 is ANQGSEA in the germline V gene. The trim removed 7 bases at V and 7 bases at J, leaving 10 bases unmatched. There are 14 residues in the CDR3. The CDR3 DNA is TGCAGCGGCACCGGGACAGGGGCCTTGAATGAGCAGTTCTTC. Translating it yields CSGTGTGALNEQFF.

CDR3 nucleotides: TGTGCCAGCAGCTTTCCCTCAGGGGAGTCCTACAATGAGCAGTTCTTC. Amino acids: CASSFPSGESYNEQFF. The chain uses TRBV7-9 and TRBJ2-1; a weak D match, TRBD1 (6 bases). This CDR3 is built from 16 residues. Between the trimmed V and J ends, which lost 3 bases and 1 base, there was a span of 13 bases. Looked up from germline, CDR1 is SEHNR and CDR2 is FQNEAQ (reference sequence).